The 25 T cell receptor beta chains in this list originate from one sample, sequenced in a study of T cells in Graves' hyperthyroidism and ophthalmopathy. Regions amplified from RNA transcripts were the TCR beta CDR3 regions. Initially, a first-round RT-PCR of the TCR CDR3 employed the HTBI primer set. TCRdb re-derived calls from the multiplex PCR reads in MiXCR, one entry per CDR3 protein. Of a few hundred thousand distinct CDR3 sequences in the sample, 15% to 20% were seen once. The sample comprised blood. The source of these receptors is a woman in her forties or fifties with Graves' hyperthyroidism.

This clonotype was counted ten times or more. V usage is TRBV7-9 and J usage is TRBJ2-7; D assignment may be TRBD1 or TRBD2 (6 bases each). This CDR3 has 14 residues. Germline CDR1 reads SEHNR; CDR2 reads FQNEAQ (reference sequence). V was trimmed by 6 bases and J by 1 base, leaving 13 bases between them. CDR3 DNA sequence: TGTGCCAGCAGTTACGGGGGCCGGTCCTACGAGCAGTACTTC. Translation gives CASSYGGRSYEQYF.

The rearrangement joins TRBV28 to TRBJ1-1; D may be TRBD1 (6 bases). From germline, CDR1 is MDHEN and CDR2 SYDVKM. Trimming took off 3 bases at V and 5 bases at J, with 19 bases between the two ends. CDR3 length equals 16 residues. CDR3 protein: CASSLVNRRGGTEAFF. In DNA, the CDR3 is TGTGCCAGCAGTTTGGTAAACCGCAGGGGTGGGACTGAAGCTTTCTTT.

This chain connects TRBV20-1 to TRBJ2-5, with 10 nucleotides matching TRBD1. Trimming removed 5 bases from V and 3 bases from J; junction bases left unmatched: 3. CDR3 length: 13 amino acids. Germline V gene lookup returns CDR1 DFQATT and CDR2 SNEGSKA (reference sequence). Here the CDR3 reads CSASGQGEETQYF. CDR3 sequence (DNA): TGCAGTGCTTCCGGACAGGGGGAAGAGACCCAGTACTTC.

This clonotype was recorded at least ten times. V and J are TRBV11-2 and TRBJ1-1; no firm D call. Germline V gene lookup returns CDR1 SGHAT and CDR2 FQNNGV. V lost 6 bases, J lost 1 base, and 9 bases lay in between. The CDR3 has 13 amino acids. This chain's CDR3 is CASSLVRNTEAFF. The CDR3 nucleotides are TGTGCCAGCAGTCTCGTTAGGAACACTGAAGCTTTCTTT.

A few counts support this clonotype. V gene TRBV2 combines with J gene TRBJ1-2; D unclear. Germline V gene lookup returns CDR1 SNHLY and CDR2 FYNNEI. The CDR3 runs 14 residues. The V end was cut by 1 base, the J end by 1 base, with 7 bases between. The CDR3, as DNA: TGTGCCAGCAGTGAAGTGTTGGATAACTATGGCTACACCTTC. It specifies CASSEVLDNYGYTF. The full variable domain, in which reference TRBV2 and TRBJ1-2 provide the parts outside the CDR3, is EPEVTQTPSHQVTQMGQEVILRCVPISNHLYFYWYRQILGQKVEFLVSFYNNEISEKSEIFDDQFSVERPDGSNFTLKIRSTKLEDSAMYFCASSEVLDNYGYTFGSGTRLTVV.

This clonotype occurred a few times. This chain uses TRBV30 with TRBJ2-7; no clear D. This CDR3 has 12 amino acids. From germline, CDR1 is GTSNPN and CDR2 SVGIG (reference sequence). The V and J ends lost 2 bases and 0 bases respectively, with 5 bases between them. The CDR3 region has the DNA TGTGCCTGGAGTACTTCCTCCTACGAGCAGTACTTC. It yields the protein CAWSTSSYEQYF.

This chain joins TRBV5-1 and TRBJ2-1; tentatively, D is TRBD2 (5 bases). CDR3 length: 12 amino acids. Trimming took 2 bases from V and 8 from J, leaving 8 bases between them. The germline V gene has CDR1 SGHRS and CDR2 YFSETQ. CDR3 sequence: CASSFSGYEQFF. DNA of the CDR3: TGCGCCAGCAGCTTTTCGGGATATGAGCAGTTCTTC.

This clonotype was counted at least ten times. This sequence joins TRBV11-2 and TRBJ1-6; D may be TRBD1 (5 bases). The V end was cut by 1 base, the J end by 7 bases, with 8 bases between. CDR3 length: 14 residues. CDR1 and CDR2 from the germline V gene are SGHAT and FQNNGV. CDR3 coding DNA: TGTGCCAGCAGCTTAGCAGGGCGCAATTCACCCCTCCACTTT. Its translation: CASSLAGRNSPLHF.

A remark on this clonotype: Germline and junction disagree at one end, which may indicate a read error. J is TRBJ2-2 and V is TRBV19, with a tentative D call TRBD2 (6 bases). Germline values: CDR1 LNHDA, CDR2 SQIVND (reference sequence). This CDR3 has 14 residues. In DNA, the CDR3 is TGTGCCAGTAGTATTACAGCGGTCACCGGGGGGCTGTTTTTT. Its protein is CASSITAVTGGLFF.

This chain links TRBV18 with TRBJ1-1; no clear D. Trimming left V 2 bases short and J 5 bases short, with 15 bases between. Germline V gene sequence: CDR1 KGHSH, CDR2 LQKENI. CDR3 length equals 15 residues. Written as DNA, the CDR3 is TGTGCCAGCTCACCAGCCGGCGGGAGTATGACTGAAGCTTTCTTT. This encodes CASSPAGGSMTEAFF.

To note about this clonotype: This may be a read error, as it is one base from a much larger clone. The chain's CDR3 is CSASRRGAYNEQFF. CDR3 nucleotide sequence: TGCAGTGCTAGTCGGCGGGGGGCCTACAATGAGCAGTTCTTC. V usage is TRBV20-1 and J usage is TRBJ2-1; TRBD2 agrees at 8 bases. The germline V gene encodes CDR1 DFQATT and CDR2 SNEGSKA (reference sequence). The length of the CDR3 is 14 residues. After removal of 3 bases from V and 2 bases from J, the junction contained 3 bases not matched to a gene.

In this sample, this clonotype turned up many times. The rearrangement uses TRBV20-1 and TRBJ2-3, with D uncertain. The CDR3 consists of 13 residues. Germline V gene lookup returns CDR1 DFQATT and CDR2 SNEGSKA (reference sequence). Deletions cut 6 bases from V and 6 bases from J, with 16 bases between. The CDR3 loop reads CSAATANHDTQYF. The CDR3 bases are TGCAGTGCCGCAACCGCTAATCACGATACGCAGTATTTT.

The chain recombines TRBV9 with TRBJ1-5; D may be TRBD1 (5 bases). The CDR3 consists of 14 residues. V was shortened by 3 bases and J by 6 bases, with 13 bases between the two germline ends. CDR1 is SGDLS and CDR2 is YYNGEE in the germline V gene. This CDR3 reads CASSGGGGGQPQHF. The CDR3 nucleotides are TGTGCCAGCAGCGGGGGTGGGGGGGGTCAGCCCCAGCATTTT.

The genes are TRBV20-1 and TRBJ1-2; D gene unclear. The length of the CDR3 is 15 residues. V lost 0 bases and J 4 bases, leaving 15 bases between the germline ends. Germline V lookup: CDR1 DFQATT, CDR2 SNEGSKA (reference sequence). CDR3 sequence (DNA): TGCAGTGCTAGAGATCCCGGGCAGCCCTCCTATGGCTACACCTTC. Translated, it gives CSARDPGQPSYGYTF.

There are a few counts of this clonotype. This chain joins TRBV9 and TRBJ2-3; D might be TRBD1 (5 bases). The CDR3 is made up of 14 amino acids. Germline CDR1 SGDLS, CDR2 YYNGEE. V was trimmed by 0 bases and J by 3 bases, leaving 8 bases between them. CDR3 DNA: TGTGCCAGCAGCGTAGGTTCAGGGACAGATACGCAGTATTTT. Amino acids: CASSVGSGTDTQYF.

The chain uses TRBV20-1 and TRBJ2-5; no reliable D call. V gave up 3 bases and J gave up 4 bases, with 15 bases separating them. Germline CDR1 reads DFQATT; CDR2 reads SNEGSKA (reference sequence). The CDR3 is 14 amino acids. The CDR3 loop reads CSASRNRISETQYF. The CDR3 bases are TGCAGTGCTAGTAGGAACCGGATATCAGAGACCCAGTACTTC.

This clonotype was seen only a few times. The chain has TRBV2 and TRBJ2-7; D gene unclear. The CDR3 runs 14 residues. Trimming shortened V by 8 bases and J by 2 bases, and 16 bases separated the two germline ends. CDR1 and CDR2 (germline): SNHLY, FYNNEI. CDR3 region: CASEPGPAPYEQYF. The CDR3 DNA reads TGTGCCAGCGAACCTGGCCCGGCCCCCTACGAGCAGTACTTC.

This clonotype was counted between two and nine times. V usage is TRBV5-1 and J usage is TRBJ1-5; TRBD1 matches at 9 bases. The V segment lost 0 bases and the J segment 6 bases; nucleotides outside the gene matches: 1. The CDR3 extends over 14 amino acids. Germline-derived CDR1 and CDR2 are SGHRS and YFSETQ. CDR3 coding DNA: TGCGCCAGCAGCTTGGGGGACAGGGCTCAGCCCCAGCATTTT. Residues: CASSLGDRAQPQHF. The full variable domain, rest sourced from reference TRBV5-1 and TRBJ1-5, is KAGVTQTPRYLIKTRGQQVTLSCSPISGHRSVSWYQQTPGQGLQFLFEYFSETQRNKGNFPGRFSGRQFSNSRSEMNVSTLELGDSALYLCASSLGDRAQPQHFGDGTRLSIL.

This clonotype showed up just a few times. This chain links TRBV4-1 with TRBJ2-3, with D perhaps TRBD1 (5 bases). CDR3 length: 17 residues. V was trimmed by 3 bases and J by 0 bases, leaving 16 bases between them. Germline V gene lookup returns CDR1 MGHRA and CDR2 YSYEKL. CDR3 DNA: TGCGCCAGCAGCCAGCGACAGAGCCAATATAGCACAGATACGCAGTATTTT. It is translated as CASSQRQSQYSTDTQYF.

For this clonotype: Being one base from a much bigger clone, this may be a read error. The chain uses TRBV20-1 and TRBJ1-1, with D perhaps TRBD1 (5 bases). Trimming removed 6 bases from V and 1 base from J, with 15 bases in between. This CDR3 has 14 residues. In germline, CDR1 is DFQATT, CDR2 SNEGSKA (reference sequence). The CDR3 coding sequence is TGCAGTGCCCATAGAGGTCAGGGGAACACTGAAGCTTTCTTT. The encoded protein is CSAHRGQGNTEAFF.

This clonotype was recorded many times. Here the CDR3 DNA reads TGTGCCAGCAGCCCGAGAGGGACCAATGAGCAGTTCTTC. Encoded protein: CASSPRGTNEQFF. This sequence joins TRBV7-2 and TRBJ2-1, with D possibly being TRBD1 or TRBD2 (5 bases each). CDR3 length: 13 amino acids. V lost 5 bases and J lost 6, with 11 bases in between. CDR1 SGHTA and CDR2 FQGNSA come from the germline V gene. Looking up the rest from reference TRBV7-2 and TRBJ2-1 gives the full variable domain: GAGVSQSPSNKVTEKGKDVELRCDPISGHTALYWYRQSLGQGLEFLIYFQGNSAPDKSGLPSDRFSAERTGGSVSTLTIQRTQQEDSAVYLCASSPRGTNEQFFGPGTRLTVL.

Many counts were recorded for this clonotype. The rearrangement uses TRBV11-1 and TRBJ1-1; D is perhaps TRBD1 (5 bases). CDR1 is SGHAT, CDR2 FQDESV, per germline (reference sequence). The CDR3 has 14 residues. V shed 1 base and J shed 5 bases, with 11 bases lying between them. The DNA for the CDR3 is TGTGCCAGCAGCTTAGGGGGGGTTAAAACTGAAGCTTTCTTT. This translates into CASSLGGVKTEAFF.

This clonotype was observed many times. This CDR3 is CASTRDRTGVTEAFF. The CDR3 DNA is TGTGCCAGCACCCGGGACCGCACAGGAGTCACTGAAGCTTTCTTT. This chain links TRBV6-1 with TRBJ1-1, with D possibly being TRBD1 (5 bases). The CDR3 is made up of 15 amino acids. Trimming took off 7 bases at V and 4 bases at J, with 19 bases between the two ends. The V gene's germline CDR1 is MNHNS and CDR2 SASEGT.

This clonotype was recorded at least ten times. The chain joins TRBV3-1 to TRBJ1-1; D call uncertain. Germline V gene data show CDR1 as LGHDT and CDR2 as YNNKEL (reference sequence). The CDR3 contains 14 residues. V dropped 1 base and J dropped 0 bases, with 6 bases sitting between them. CDR3 bases: TGTGCCAGCAGCCAAGCGGCGATGAACACTGAAGCTTTCTTT. It codes for CASSQAAMNTEAFF.

This sequence joins TRBV28 and TRBJ2-7; weak D call: TRBD1 (6 bases). Germline V gene sequence: CDR1 MDHEN, CDR2 SYDVKM. This CDR3 is 14 amino acids long. The V end lost 4 bases, the J end lost 1 base, and 11 bases lay between the germline ends. The CDR3 protein is CASSSLRGSYEQYF. The CDR3 DNA is TGTGCCAGCAGTTCCCTGAGGGGGTCCTACGAGCAGTACTTC.